The 15 T cell receptor beta chains below all came from one sample that was sequenced in a study of glioma-infiltrating T cells after dendritic cell vaccination. This table comes from immunoSEQ multiplex PCR, and its TCRdb copy is limited to in-frame clones, with some not included. The sample lists 75,000 to 100,000 clones; around three quarters were seen once. The specimen was blood, collected before dendritic cell vaccination. The receptors here all came from a human donor with glioblastoma.

The CDR3 sequence is CASSQGAGSSYNEQFF. CDR3 in DNA: TGCGCCAGCAGCCAAGGGGCAGGTAGCTCCTACAATGAGCAGTTCTTC. This chain joins TRBV4-1 and TRBJ2-1; D is ambiguous. The CDR3 has 16 amino acids. Looked up from germline, CDR1 is MGHRA and CDR2 is YSYEKL. V was pared by 1 base and J by 0 bases, with 10 bases between.

The CDR3 region is CATSRDPRAGGGNEQFF. The DNA of the CDR3 is TGTGCCACCAGCAGAGATCCCCGAGCGGGGGGTGGGAATGAGCAGTTCTTC. The rearrangement links TRBV15 to TRBJ2-1; 9 nucleotides line up with TRBD2. The CDR3 runs to 17 residues. Losses at the gene ends were 0 bases for V and 7 bases for J; bases not matched to a gene: 10. Looked up from germline, CDR1 is LNHNV and CDR2 is YYDKDF (reference sequence).

For this clone: This same CDR3 is encoded by further DNA sequences in the sample. V is TRBV2 and J is TRBJ1-5; perhaps TRBD1 as D (5 bases). This CDR3 is built from 13 residues. Germline CDR1 and CDR2: SNHLY and FYNNEI. Trimming pared 2 bases from V and 6 bases from J, leaving 8 bases between. CDR3 coding DNA: TGTGCCAGCAGTGAACAGGGTGGTCAGCCCCAGCATTTT. It yields the protein CASSEQGGQPQHF.

The V and J genes are TRBV10-2 and TRBJ1-1, with D tentatively TRBD1 (5 bases). The germline CDR1 and CDR2 sequences are WSHSY and SAAADI. The CDR3 is made up of 13 amino acids. V was clipped by 6 bases and J by 6 bases, with 14 bases between them. CDR3 sequence reads: CASRKGLLAEAFF. CDR3 sequence (DNA): TGCGCCAGCAGGAAGGGACTACTAGCTGAAGCTTTCTTT.

The gene calls are TRBV4-1 and TRBJ2-1; D is possibly TRBD1 (6 bases). The CDR3 sequence is 19 residues long. Germline V gives CDR1 MGHRA, CDR2 YSYEKL. V gave up 1 base and J gave up 5 bases, with 24 bases separating them. The CDR3, as DNA: TGCGCCAGCAGCCAAGGGACGGAGCCCCGGTGGGACAAAGACAATGAGCAGTTCTTC. Amino acids: CASSQGTEPRWDKDNEQFF.

The table lists this clone with a few counts. The V gene is TRBV4-2, the J gene TRBJ1-3; unclear D gene. Looked up from germline, CDR1 is LGHNA and CDR2 is YNFKEQ. The CDR3 totals 13 residues. The ends were cut back, 6 bases at V and 0 bases at J, with 6 bases in the middle. The CDR3 spells CASRGSSGNTIYF. CDR3 DNA sequence: TGTGCCAGCAGGGGGAGCTCTGGAAACACCATATATTTT.

The chain uses TRBV20-1 and TRBJ1-2; 7 nucleotides match TRBD1. The CDR3 consists of 11 residues. The germline V gene has CDR1 DFQATT and CDR2 SNEGSKA (reference sequence). The CDR3 loop reads CSYRGQNGYTF. CDR3 nucleotides: TGCAGCTACCGGGGACAGAATGGCTACACCTTC.

The chain joins TRBV28 to TRBJ2-7; 7 nucleotides align to TRBD1. The CDR3 extends over 14 amino acids. The V gene end was trimmed by 7 bases and the J gene end by 5 bases; junction bases not matched to a gene: 11. Germline V gene data show CDR1 as MDHEN and CDR2 as SYDVKM. CDR3 in amino acids: CASNRITGADEQYF. CDR3 nucleotide sequence: TGTGCCAGCAACCGAATAACAGGGGCGGACGAGCAGTACTTC.

The chain is built from TRBV5-1 and TRBJ1-2; tentatively, D is TRBD1 (5 bases). The CDR3 runs to 15 residues. Germline V gives CDR1 SGHRS, CDR2 YFSETQ. Trimming took 5 bases from V and 7 from J, leaving 21 bases between them. CDR3: CASRQSMGGSGGYTF. The CDR3 bases are TGCGCCAGCAGACAGTCGATGGGGGGGTCGGGTGGCTACACCTTC.

The chain employs TRBV29-1 and TRBJ1-5, with D unresolved. The germline V gene encodes CDR1 SQVTM and CDR2 ANQGSEA. Deletions cut 8 bases from V and 7 bases from J, with 18 bases between. The CDR3 is 13 residues long. The CDR3: CSPREGGRQPQHF. CDR3 DNA sequence: TGCAGCCCCCGGGAAGGAGGTCGGCAGCCCCAGCATTTT.

The chain uses TRBV10-2 and TRBJ2-3, with TRBD2 identical over 10 bases. Germline V gene data show CDR1 as WSHSY and CDR2 as SAAADI. The CDR3 consists of 14 residues. Trimming cost V 6 bases and J 2 bases; bases outside gene matches: 2. CDR3 DNA sequence: TGCGCCAGCAGAGGACTAGCGGACACAGATACGCAGTATTTT. This translates into CASRGLADTDTQYF.

In this sample, this clone turned up once. The gene calls are TRBV27 and TRBJ2-7; perhaps TRBD1 as D (7 bases). The CDR3 contains 16 residues. In germline, CDR1 is MNHEY, CDR2 SMNVEV (reference sequence). Trimming removed 2 bases at V and 2 bases at J, with 16 bases between. CDR3 DNA: TGTGCCAGCAGTTTAGCGGGGTTACAGGGGCCCTACGAGCAGTACTTC. Its protein product is CASSLAGLQGPYEQYF.

The V and J genes are TRBV27 and TRBJ1-1; perhaps TRBD1 as D (6 bases). Trimming cost V 3 bases and J 3 bases, with 14 bases left between them. The CDR3 has 15 amino acids. CDR1 and CDR2 from the germline V gene are MNHEY and SMNVEV (reference sequence). As DNA, the CDR3 is TGTGCCAGCAGTTTTACAGGGAGACAGGACACTGAAGCTTTCTTT. Encoded protein: CASSFTGRQDTEAFF.

This clone was found a few times. V gene TRBV12-2 combines with J gene TRBJ2-5; TRBD1 is taken as the D call from the table, unchecked against the DNA. TRBV12-2 is recorded as a pseudogene. The CDR3 is 14 residues long. The DNA of the CDR3 is TGTGCAAGTCGCTTGCAGGGGTACCAAGAGACCCAGTACTTC. It is translated as CASRLQGYQETQYF.

V is TRBV6-4 and J is TRBJ1-6, with 8 bases aligning to TRBD1. The CDR3 consists of 15 residues. Germline V gene sequence: CDR1 MRHNA, CDR2 SNTAGT. V gave up 3 bases and J gave up 10 bases; unmatched junction bases: 8. The CDR3 loop reads CASSEAGQGASPLHF. The CDR3 coding sequence is TGTGCCAGCAGTGAAGCTGGGCAGGGGGCCTCACCCCTCCACTTT.